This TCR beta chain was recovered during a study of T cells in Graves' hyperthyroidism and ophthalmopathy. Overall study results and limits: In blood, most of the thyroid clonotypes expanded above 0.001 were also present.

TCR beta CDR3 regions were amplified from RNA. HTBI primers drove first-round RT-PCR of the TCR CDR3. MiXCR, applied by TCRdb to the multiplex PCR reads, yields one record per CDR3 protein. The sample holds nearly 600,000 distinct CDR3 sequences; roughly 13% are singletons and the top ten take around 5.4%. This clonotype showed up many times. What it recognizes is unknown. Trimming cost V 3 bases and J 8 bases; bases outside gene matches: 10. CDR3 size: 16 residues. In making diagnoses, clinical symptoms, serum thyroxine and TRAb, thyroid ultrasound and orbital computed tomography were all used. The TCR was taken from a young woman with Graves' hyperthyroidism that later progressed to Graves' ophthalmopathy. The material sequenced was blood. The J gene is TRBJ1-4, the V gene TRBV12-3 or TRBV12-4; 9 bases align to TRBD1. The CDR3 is CASSFQEGTGREKLFF. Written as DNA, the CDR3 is TGTGCCAGCAGTTTTCAGGAAGGGACAGGGAGGGAAAAACTGTTTTTT.